This is a list of T cell receptor beta chains from one sample in a study of cytomegalovirus exposure and HLA in healthy donors. Here immunoSEQ multiplex PCR was the method, and the copy in TCRdb shows in-frame clones only, minus some. The sample records 170,000 or so clones, 70% to 90% being singletons. Input material: PBMCs. These receptors came from a girl aged 5-17 years in good health and CMV-seropositive. Each CDR3 is given with its conserved first and last residue. The D gene is left open where the match is weak. The size field is filled for only some rows; it gives once, few, many or a size class.

j_call | v_call | d_call | clone_size | cdr3_aa | cdr3_nt
TRBJ2-7 | TRBV19 | TRBD1 | once | CASSVRDSFSYEQYF | TGTGCCAGTAGTGTCCGGGACAGTTTCTCCTACGAGCAGTACTTC
TRBJ2-1 | TRBV9 | TRBD2 | few | CASSGRGEIYNEQFF | TGTGCCAGCAGCGGGCGGGGGGAGATCTACAATGAGCAGTTCTTC
TRBJ1-1 | TRBV7-3 | NA | few | CASSLGRDEAFF | TGTGCCAGCAGCCTAGGGAGGGATGAAGCTTTCTTT
TRBJ2-2 | TRBV11-2 | NA | NA | CASRGSGGRNTGELFF | TGTGCCAGCAGGGGGTCCGGGGGGCGGAACACCGGGGAGCTGTTTTTT
TRBJ1-1 | TRBV4-1 | NA | NA | CASSQDSRGQAFF | TGCGCCAGCAGCCAAGATTCCAGGGGACAAGCTTTCTTT
TRBJ2-7 | TRBV11-2 | TRBD1 | NA | CASSSPGQSSYEQYF | TGTGCCAGCAGCTCACCGGGACAGAGCTCCTACGAGCAGTACTTC
TRBJ1-1 | TRBV27 | NA | NA | CASTPLGPVDTEAFF | TGTGCCAGCACTCCACTAGGTCCGGTGGACACTGAAGCTTTCTTT
TRBJ1-1 | TRBV30 | TRBD1 | once | CAWSSDRGYTEAFF | TGTGCCTGGAGTTCGGACAGGGGCTACACTGAAGCTTTCTTT
TRBJ1-2 | TRBV2 | NA | NA | CARQRGANYGYTF | TGTGCCCGACAACGGGGAGCTAACTATGGCTACACCTTC
TRBJ1-2 | TRBV6-5 | NA | NA | CASSSLQGGGGYTF | TGTGCCAGCAGTTCCCTACAGGGAGGGGGAGGCTACACCTTC
TRBJ1-5 | TRBV28 | TRBD1 | NA | CASSLYYTGQTYSNQPQHF | TGTGCCAGCAGTTTATATTATACGGGACAGACCTATAGCAATCAGCCCCAGCATTTT
TRBJ1-6 | TRBV9 | NA | NA | CASSVVGLNSPLHF | TGTGCCAGCAGCGTAGTGGGCCTCAATTCACCCCTCCACTTT
TRBJ1-5 | TRBV6-1 | NA | NA | CASSVKGGQPQHF | TGTGCCAGCAGTGTTAAGGGCGGGCAGCCCCAGCATTTT
TRBJ1-2 | TRBV7-9 | NA | few | CASSLGLGEDGYTF | TGTGCCAGCAGCTTGGGCCTCGGGGAGGATGGCTACACCTTC
TRBJ1-1 | TRBV11-3 | TRBD1 | NA | CASSHRQGRFTEAFF | TGTGCCAGCAGCCATCGACAGGGGAGGTTCACTGAAGCTTTCTTT
TRBJ1-2 | TRBV7-6 | TRBD1 | NA | CASSYRDRAGYTF | TGTGCCAGCAGCTACCGGGACAGGGCTGGCTACACCTTC
TRBJ2-7 | TRBV7-6 | TRBD2 | NA | CASSLGEGPSTYEQYF | TGTGCCAGCAGCCTGGGGGAGGGCCCGTCTACCTACGAGCAGTACTTC
TRBJ1-5 | TRBV30 | NA | NA | CAWSDRSNQPQHF | TGTGCCTGGAGTGACAGGTCTAATCAGCCCCAGCATTTT
TRBJ1-6 | TRBV15 | NA | NA | CATSRVKLRQDNSPLHF | TGTGCCACCAGCAGAGTCAAACTTAGACAGGACAATTCACCCCTCCACTTT
TRBJ2-2 | TRBV2 | NA | NA | CASRGGTGELFF | TGTGCCAGCAGGGGGGGTACCGGGGAGCTGTTTTTT
TRBJ2-5 | TRBV28 | TRBD2 | once | CASSFEWRWGLAQQETQYF | TGTGCCAGCAGTTTTGAATGGAGGTGGGGACTAGCGCAACAAGAGACCCAGTACTTC
TRBJ2-1 | TRBV4-1 | TRBD2 | few | CASSQERTGTSSYNEQFF | TGCGCCAGCAGCCAAGAACGGACCGGGACTAGCTCCTACAATGAGCAGTTCTTC